The source of this T cell receptor beta chain is a study of T cells in localized non-small cell lung cancer. This clone was counted a few times. The germline gives CDR1 MNHEY, CDR2 SVGAGI. There are 13 residues in the CDR3. The ends were cut back, 5 bases at V and 3 bases at J, with 11 bases in the middle. Clones were sequenced by immunoSEQ multiplex PCR, and TCRdb holds only the in-frame ones, with some missing. The sample lists about 72,000 clones, roughly four fifths occurring once. Here the sequenced sample was peripheral blood, taken before any cancer treatment. This sequence originates from a female donor over 55 with stage I lung adenocarcinoma. The V call is TRBV6-5, the J call TRBJ2-7, with D possibly being TRBD1 (6 bases). CDR3 coding DNA: TGTGCCAGCAGTAGACAGGAAGGCTACGAGCAGTACTTC. Its translation: CASSRQEGYEQYF.